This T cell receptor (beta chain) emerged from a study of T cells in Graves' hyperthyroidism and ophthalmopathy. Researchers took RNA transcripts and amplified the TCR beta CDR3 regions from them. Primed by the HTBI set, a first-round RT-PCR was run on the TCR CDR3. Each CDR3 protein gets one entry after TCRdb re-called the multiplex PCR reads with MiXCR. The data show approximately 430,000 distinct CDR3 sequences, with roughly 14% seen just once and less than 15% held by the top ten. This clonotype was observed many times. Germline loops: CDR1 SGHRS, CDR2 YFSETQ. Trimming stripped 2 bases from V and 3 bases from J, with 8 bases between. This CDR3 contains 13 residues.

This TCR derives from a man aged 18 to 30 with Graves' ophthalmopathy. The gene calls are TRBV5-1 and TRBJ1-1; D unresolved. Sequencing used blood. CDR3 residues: CASSLYMDTEAFF. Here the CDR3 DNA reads TGCGCCAGCAGCTTATATATGGACACTGAAGCTTTCTTT.